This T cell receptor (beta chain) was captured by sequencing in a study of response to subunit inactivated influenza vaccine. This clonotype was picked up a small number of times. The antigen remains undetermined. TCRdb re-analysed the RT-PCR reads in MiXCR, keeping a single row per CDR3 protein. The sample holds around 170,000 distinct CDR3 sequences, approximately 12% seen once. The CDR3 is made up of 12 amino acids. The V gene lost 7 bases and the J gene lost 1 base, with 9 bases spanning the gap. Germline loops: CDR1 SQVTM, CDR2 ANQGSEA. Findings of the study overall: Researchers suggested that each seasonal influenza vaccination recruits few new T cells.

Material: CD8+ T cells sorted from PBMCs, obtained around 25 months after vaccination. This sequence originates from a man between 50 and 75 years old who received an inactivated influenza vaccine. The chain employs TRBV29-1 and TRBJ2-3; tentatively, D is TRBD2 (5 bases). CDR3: CSAQLGTDTQYF. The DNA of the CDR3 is TGCAGCGCCCAACTAGGCACAGATACGCAGTATTTT.